One T cell receptor (beta chain) is described in this entry. This record comes from a study of blood T cell repertoires in COVID-19. Study overall: COVID-19 samples from acute and convalescent phases originated in the United States, Italy and Spain. Nucleic acid was either cDNA or gDNA, and it came from T cells, B-cell-depleted T cells, or PBMCs.

Authors' methods: Amplifying reference gene primers gave estimates of nucleated cell counts. Generated by immunoSEQ multiplex PCR, the TCRdb table keeps only in-frame clones and is missing some. The DNA gave D and trimming, while V, J and clone size come from that table. The repertoire includes about 230,000 clones, roughly 88% of them detected once, and approximately 30% sits in the top ten. This CDR3 has 15 residues. CDR1 SGHAT and CDR2 FQNNGV come from the germline V gene. With 5 bases clipped from V and 0 bases from J, the junction kept 5 bases outside the gene matches. Material: peripheral blood. This sequence was found in a man aged 35-49 years with acute or convalescent COVID-19. The rearrangement links TRBV11-2 to TRBJ2-3, with 7 nucleotides matching TRBD1. The CDR3 sequence is CASSHPDRSTDTQYF. The CDR3 coding sequence is TGTGCCAGCAGCCATCCGGACAGGAGCACAGATACGCAGTATTTT.